This T cell receptor (beta chain) was observed in a study of vaccination and CD4 T cells after COVID-19. The CDR3 runs to 16 residues. Looked up from germline, CDR1 is LNHDA and CDR2 is SQIVND (reference sequence). V was shortened by 7 bases and J by 0 bases, with 15 bases between the two germline ends. Sequencing of cultured CD4+ T cell DNA used the Oncomine TCR Beta short-read assay. TCRdb redid the calling of the PCR reads with MiXCR, one entry per CDR3 protein. The repertoire has thousands of distinct CDR3 sequences, around 23% of them found once; the top ten carry roughly 22%. A note on this clonotype: Its cognate antigen is unknown.

Specified treatment: roughly 10-day PBMC culture with coronavirus spike peptide pools or control peptides (ViraFEST assay). Each well received about 2.2 million PBMCs, cultured with about 11 IU/ml IL-2 and 8 to 10 ug/ml peptide pools. The chain links TRBV19 to TRBJ1-4; D is ambiguous. Sequencing was done on a sample of cultured CD4+ T cells from blood. The clonotype originates from a human donor with COVID-19. The CDR3 nucleotides read TGTGCCAGTACCGGAGCGGCCTCTGCAACTAATGAAAAACTGTTTTTT. Translating it yields CASTGAASATNEKLFF.